Below are 21 T cell receptor beta chains sequenced from a single sample in a study of blood T cell repertoires in COVID-19. The method was immunoSEQ multiplex PCR; TCRdb's version includes in-frame clones alone and lacks a portion of them. Among about 120,000 clones listed, around nine tenths were seen once. Sequencing was carried out using peripheral blood. These TCRs come from a woman aged 50 to 60 with acute or convalescent COVID-19.

This clone was recorded once. The rearrangement uses TRBV4-3 and TRBJ1-1; D is possibly TRBD1 (6 bases). The CDR3 sequence is 15 residues long. Germline-derived CDR1 and CDR2 are LGHNA and YSLEER. V shed 3 bases and J shed 3 bases, with 14 bases lying between them. The CDR3 sequence: CASSQEPRGYTEAFF. CDR3 nucleotide sequence: TGCGCCAGCAGCCAGGAGCCCAGGGGTTACACTGAAGCTTTCTTT.

This chain uses TRBV19 with TRBJ1-5; possibly TRBD1 for D (6 bases). Germline-derived CDR1 and CDR2 are LNHDA and SQIVND (reference sequence). V was clipped by 5 bases and J by 4 bases, with 18 bases between them. The CDR3 spans 16 residues. The CDR3 DNA is TGTGCCAGTAGTTCCGGGACAAGGGGGAGAAATCAGCCCCAGCATTTT. It specifies CASSSGTRGRNQPQHF.

V gene TRBV27 combines with J gene TRBJ1-1; 7 positions agree with TRBD1. Losses at the gene ends were 0 bases for V and 6 bases for J; bases not matched to a gene: 13. CDR1 and CDR2 from the germline V gene are MNHEY and SMNVEV (reference sequence). CDR3 length: 17 residues. The CDR3 here is CASSLSPGQSFPAEAFF. DNA for the CDR3: TGTGCCAGCAGTTTATCCCCGGGACAGTCTTTTCCGGCTGAAGCTTTCTTT.

This chain uses TRBV4-1 with TRBJ1-2, with D unresolved. Germline V CDR1 and CDR2: MGHRA, YSYEKL. Trimming left V 0 bases short and J 4 bases short, with 15 bases between. This CDR3 contains 16 residues. This CDR3 reads CASSQDWPSEFYGYTF. Here the CDR3 DNA reads TGCGCCAGCAGCCAAGATTGGCCATCGGAGTTCTATGGCTACACCTTC.

The J gene is TRBJ1-5, the V gene TRBV7-2; TRBD1 agrees at 9 bases. V trimming: 5 bases; J trimming: 4 bases; junction bases outside the gene matches: 6. CDR3 size: 15 residues. CDR1 is SGHTA, CDR2 FQGNSA, per germline. The CDR3 sequence is CASSPDRGLNQPQHF. As DNA, the CDR3 is TGTGCCAGCAGCCCGGACAGGGGCCTTAATCAGCCCCAGCATTTT.

This clone was counted once. This chain connects TRBV6-5 to TRBJ1-1; 7 positions agree with TRBD1. With 6 bases clipped from V and 4 bases from J, the junction kept 8 bases outside the gene matches. From germline, CDR1 is MNHEY and CDR2 SVGAGI. The CDR3 extends over 14 amino acids. The CDR3, as DNA: TGTGCCAGCAGGGTCACAGGGGCGGTCACTGAAGCTTTCTTT. Amino acid sequence: CASRVTGAVTEAFF.

Written as DNA, the CDR3 is TGCGCCAGCAGCCCGGGGGCGGGAGTGGGTTACAATGAGCAGTTCTTC. Translated: CASSPGAGVGYNEQFF. The chain carries TRBV5-1 and TRBJ2-1; the D gene is possibly TRBD2 (7 bases). Looked up from germline, CDR1 is SGHRS and CDR2 is YFSETQ. The CDR3 is 16 amino acids. Trimming pared 4 bases from V and 4 bases from J, leaving 18 bases between.

This chain joins TRBV7-2 and TRBJ2-7, with TRBD1 identical over 9 bases. The germline V gene encodes CDR1 SGHTA and CDR2 FQGNSA. This CDR3 region has 15 residues. V shed 1 base and J 5 bases; nucleotides not matched to a gene: 6. The CDR3 DNA is TGTGCCAGCAGCTTAGTGGGGGACAGGGCAGACGAGCAGTACTTC. Translation: CASSLVGDRADEQYF. Together with reference TRBV7-2 and TRBJ2-7, the CDR3 gives the full variable domain: GAGVSQSPSNKVTEKGKDVELRCDPISGHTALYWYRQSLGQGLEFLIYFQGNSAPDKSGLPSDRFSAERTGGSVSTLTIQRTQQEDSAVYLCASSLVGDRADEQYFGPGTRLTVT.

The chain carries TRBV30 and TRBJ1-1, with D perhaps TRBD1 (5 bases). The CDR3 extends over 12 amino acids. Germline V gene data show CDR1 as GTSNPN and CDR2 as SVGIG (reference sequence). V was trimmed by 7 bases and J by 1 base, leaving 10 bases between them. Here the CDR3 reads CALTGGNTEAFF. The CDR3 DNA follows: TGTGCCTTGACCGGGGGGAACACTGAAGCTTTCTTT.

The chain links TRBV30 to TRBJ2-4; possibly TRBD2 for D (5 bases). Trimming cost V 2 bases and J 6 bases, with 14 bases left between them. Germline CDR1 reads GTSNPN; CDR2 reads SVGIG (reference sequence). The CDR3 contains 14 residues. The chain's CDR3 is CAWSRTPWGNIQYF. DNA of the CDR3: TGTGCCTGGAGTAGGACTCCATGGGGAAACATTCAGTACTTC.

The J gene is TRBJ2-1, the V gene TRBV5-4, with D possibly TRBD2 on 5 matching bases. CDR3 length equals 16 residues. V was trimmed by 4 bases and J by 4 bases, leaving 18 bases between them. Germline CDR1 and CDR2: SGHNT and YYREEE (reference sequence). In DNA form, the CDR3 reads TGTGCCAGCAGCAGGGCGGGCCCCAACATATACAATGAGCAGTTCTTC. The encoded protein is CASSRAGPNIYNEQFF.

This chain connects TRBV9 to TRBJ1-1; D is unresolved. Germline-derived CDR1 and CDR2 are SGDLS and YYNGEE. Trimming took off 2 bases at V and 0 bases at J, with 11 bases between the two ends. The CDR3 loop spans 15 amino acids. The CDR3 DNA sequence: TGTGCCAGCAGCGTCCAGGCTTCCATGAACACTGAAGCTTTCTTT. Translating gives CASSVQASMNTEAFF.

This chain links TRBV11-2 with TRBJ2-7; TRBD1 matches at 7 bases. Germline CDR1 SGHAT, CDR2 FQNNGV. The CDR3 spans 14 residues. V dropped 1 base and J dropped 3; count of bases not matched to a gene: 3. CDR3 DNA: TGTGCCAGCAGCTTAGCGGGACAGAACTACGAGCAGTACTTC. Protein product: CASSLAGQNYEQYF.

This chain uses TRBV30 with TRBJ1-1, with D possibly being TRBD1 (6 bases). V was shortened by 0 bases and J by 5 bases, with 13 bases between the two germline ends. The germline V gene encodes CDR1 GTSNPN and CDR2 SVGIG (reference sequence). This CDR3 has 14 amino acids. The CDR3 region is CAWSVQGRETEAFF. As DNA, the CDR3 is TGTGCCTGGAGTGTTCAGGGGAGGGAGACTGAAGCTTTCTTT. The variable domain in full, with the rest retrieved from reference TRBV30 and TRBJ1-1, is SQTIHQWPATLVQPVGSPLSLECTVEGTSNPNLYWYRQAAGRGLQLLFYSVGIGQISSEVPQNLSASRPQDRQFILSSKKLLLSDSGFYLCAWSVQGRETEAFFGQGTRLTVV.

The V gene is TRBV7-6, the J gene TRBJ1-6; 12 nucleotides match TRBD1. Germline CDR1 SGHVS, CDR2 FNYEAQ. After removal of 1 base from V and 7 bases from J, the junction contained 11 bases not matched to a gene. The CDR3 consists of 19 residues. The CDR3 DNA sequence: TGTGCCAGCAGCTTAGTTAGCCCGGGACAGGGGGCTTTGAATTCACCCCTCCACTTT. It translates to CASSLVSPGQGALNSPLHF.

The chain combines TRBV19 with TRBJ2-1; 11 bases are shared with TRBD2. Germline lookup yields CDR1 LNHDA and CDR2 SQIVND (reference sequence). This CDR3 has 16 residues. V gave up 7 bases and J gave up 0 bases; unmatched junction bases: 5. The CDR3 nucleotides read TGTGCCAGTAAGGGACTAGCGGTTAGCTCCTACAATGAGCAGTTCTTC. This sequence encodes CASKGLAVSSYNEQFF.

The chain joins TRBV5-1 to TRBJ1-1; the D gene is possibly TRBD1 (5 bases). The CDR3 has 15 amino acids. Germline V gene sequence: CDR1 SGHRS, CDR2 YFSETQ. The ends were cut back, 0 bases at V and 3 bases at J, with 12 bases in the middle. The CDR3 spells CASSLEPQAHTEAFF. Here the CDR3 DNA reads TGCGCCAGCAGCTTGGAACCACAGGCACACACTGAAGCTTTCTTT.

The chain recombines TRBV7-2 with TRBJ1-6; D ambiguous. V was shortened by 3 bases and J by 7 bases, with 7 bases between the two germline ends. The CDR3 extends over 13 amino acids. CDR1 is SGHTA and CDR2 is FQGNSA in the germline V gene. The CDR3 spells CASSFERNSPLHF. In DNA, the CDR3 is TGTGCCAGCAGCTTTGAACGGAATTCACCCCTCCACTTT.

V usage is TRBV6-2 or TRBV6-3 and J usage is TRBJ2-1, with TRBD2 matching over 11 bases. The trim removed 7 bases at V and 9 bases at J, leaving 11 bases unmatched. Germline V gene data show CDR1 as MNHEY and CDR2 as SVGEGT. The CDR3 contains 15 residues. This CDR3 reads CASTPRLAGGSEQFF. CDR3 in DNA: TGTGCCAGCACCCCGAGGCTAGCGGGGGGTAGTGAGCAGTTCTTC.

This clone was recorded many times. The rearrangement uses TRBV5-4 and TRBJ1-1, with 7 bases identical to TRBD1. CDR3 size: 14 residues. Germline loops: CDR1 SGHNT, CDR2 YYREEE (reference sequence). Losses at the gene ends were 4 bases for V and 5 bases for J; bases not matched to a gene: 8. CDR3 sequence: CASSTMTGRTEAFF. DNA for the CDR3: TGTGCCAGCAGCACAATGACAGGGCGGACTGAAGCTTTCTTT. The full variable domain, rest sourced from reference TRBV5-4 and TRBJ1-1, is ETGVTQSPTHLIKTRGQQVTLRCSSQSGHNTVSWYQQALGQGPQFIFQYYREEENGRGNFPPRFSGLQFPNYSSELNVNALELDDSALYLCASSTMTGRTEAFFGQGTRLTVV.

V usage is TRBV4-1 and J usage is TRBJ2-5; possible D gene TRBD2, 6 bases. V was cut by 1 base and J by 1 base, with 16 bases left in between. In germline, CDR1 is MGHRA, CDR2 YSYEKL. CDR3 length: 17 residues. CDR3 in amino acids: CASSQAIGTGGQETQYF. The CDR3 DNA sequence: TGCGCCAGCAGCCAAGCCATTGGGACTGGGGGCCAAGAGACCCAGTACTTC.